These 23 T cell receptor beta chains originate from one sample sequenced in a study of T cell repertoires in cytomegalovirus infection. From the reads, TCRdb called clonotypes with MiXCR, one entry per CDR3 protein. In the table there are 230,000 or so distinct CDR3 sequences, approximately 38% of which are singletons. These receptors have no known antigen. The input for sequencing was CD8+ T cells from cultured PBMCs, taken from culture after CMV antigen stimulation. The receptor source for this set is a human donor in good health (CMV status not recorded). Some clones in this sample may be carry-over from other donors' samples.

This clonotype was counted between two and nine times. J is TRBJ1-1 and V is TRBV6-2 or TRBV6-3; D ambiguous. Looked up from germline, CDR1 is MNHEY and CDR2 is SVGEGT. The ends were cut back, 4 bases at V and 6 bases at J, with 12 bases in the middle. This CDR3 comprises 13 residues. Written as DNA, the CDR3 is TGTGCCAGCAGTTTAGGCCCGAAGGCTGAAGCTTTCTTT. As protein: CASSLGPKAEAFF.

CDR3 nucleotide sequence: TGTGCCAGCAGTGATCTGCTATCGACGGATACGCAGTATTTT. This sequence encodes CASSDLLSTDTQYF. The chain carries TRBV2 and TRBJ2-3; no definite D call. CDR3 length: 14 residues. CDR1 and CDR2 (germline): SNHLY, FYNNEI. V dropped 3 bases and J dropped 6 bases, with 13 bases sitting between them. Looking up the rest from reference TRBV2 and TRBJ2-3 gives the full variable domain: EPEVTQTPSHQVTQMGQEVILRCVPISNHLYFYWYRQILGQKVEFLVSFYNNEISEKSEIFDDQFSVERPDGSNFTLKIRSTKLEDSAMYFCASSDLLSTDTQYFGPGTRLTVL.

The V call is TRBV18, the J call TRBJ1-5; D is perhaps TRBD1 (5 bases). From germline, CDR1 is KGHSH and CDR2 LQKENI. Trimming shortened V by 3 bases and J by 4 bases, and 13 bases separated the two germline ends. The CDR3 covers 15 residues. CDR3 region: CASSPGPSQNQPQHF. CDR3 coding DNA: TGTGCCAGCTCACCGGGACCTTCACAGAATCAGCCCCAGCATTTT.

The rearrangement links TRBV29-1 to TRBJ2-1; 9 positions agree with TRBD1. The V and J ends lost 7 bases and 4 bases, in that order; junction bases with no gene match: 5. The CDR3 is 13 amino acids. Germline values: CDR1 SQVTM, CDR2 ANQGSEA. The CDR3 sequence: CSGDRGVYNEQFF. The CDR3 DNA reads TGCAGCGGCGACAGGGGGGTTTACAATGAGCAGTTCTTC.

In its sample, this clonotype was seen a few times. V and J are TRBV11-2 and TRBJ2-3, with TRBD2 identical over 11 bases. The junction had 4 bases not matched to a gene; V was cut back by 5 bases and J by 6 bases. This CDR3 comprises 14 residues. The germline gives CDR1 SGHAT, CDR2 FQNNGV. Written as DNA, the CDR3 is TGTGCCAGCAGCCATCGGACTAGCGGGGATACGCAGTATTTT. Translated: CASSHRTSGDTQYF.

The V call is TRBV19, the J call TRBJ1-6; the D is unclear. V dropped 9 bases and J dropped 0 bases, with 12 bases sitting between them. The CDR3 loop spans 15 amino acids. The germline V gene encodes CDR1 LNHDA and CDR2 SQIVND (reference sequence). The CDR3: CASRRESSYNSPLHF. The DNA for the CDR3 is TGTGCCAGCCGCCGAGAGAGCTCCTATAATTCACCCCTCCACTTT. The full variable domain, rest sourced from reference TRBV19 and TRBJ1-6, is DGGITQSPKYLFRKEGQNVTLSCEQNLNHDAMYWYRQDPGQGLRLIYYSQIVNDFQKGDIAEGYSVSREKKESFPLTVTSAQKNPTAFYLCASRRESSYNSPLHFGNGTRLTVT.

Note on this clonotype: Its ends do not fully match the called genes, so a read error is possible. V and J are TRBV5-6 and TRBJ2-1, with D unresolved. This CDR3 contains 12 residues. The germline gives CDR1 SGHDT, CDR2 YYEEEE. The CDR3 DNA follows: TGTGCCAGCAGCTTAAGTTTAAATGAGAAGTTCTTC. As protein: CASSLSLNEKFF.

The V and J genes are TRBV10-3 and TRBJ2-7; D perhaps matches TRBD2 (5 bases). The germline CDR1 and CDR2 sequences are ENHRY and SYGVKD. The CDR3 contains 14 residues. V lost 3 bases and J 9 bases, leaving 18 bases between the germline ends. CDR3 sequence (DNA): TGTGCCATCAGTGAAGCGGAAATATTACCGCGGCAGTACTTC. It codes for CAISEAEILPRQYF.

This chain uses TRBV12-3 or TRBV12-4 with TRBJ1-2; TRBD1 matches 9 bases. Unmatched junction bases numbered 8, after V lost 7 bases and J lost 8 bases. The CDR3 has 13 amino acids. The CDR3 region has the DNA TGTGCCAGCAAGAGGGACAGGGTAGACGGCTACACCTTC. It translates to CASKRDRVDGYTF.

This clonotype was recorded once. The chain recombines TRBV6-5 with TRBJ2-2, with D unresolved. CDR3 size: 14 residues. V dropped 6 bases and J dropped 3 bases, with 11 bases sitting between them. The germline gives CDR1 MNHEY, CDR2 SVGAGI. The CDR3 reads CASRDVGYTGELFF. In nucleotides, the CDR3 is TGTGCCAGCAGAGACGTAGGCTACACCGGGGAGCTGTTTTTT.

This clonotype has a handful of counts. The rearrangement uses TRBV11-1 and TRBJ2-1; 9 bases are shared with TRBD1. Trimming took 5 bases from V and 9 from J; bases not matched to a gene: 8. Germline V CDR1 and CDR2: SGHAT, FQDESV (reference sequence). The CDR3 covers 14 residues. The CDR3 DNA sequence: TGTGCCAGCAGCACTGGACAGGGGATTGGTGAGCAGTTCTTC. It specifies CASSTGQGIGEQFF.

This sequence joins TRBV29-1 and TRBJ2-1; D gene ambiguous. Germline-derived CDR1 and CDR2 are SQVTM and ANQGSEA. V lost 8 bases and J lost 7, with 9 bases in between. The CDR3 contains 10 residues. CDR3 in amino acids: CSSGENEQFF. Here the CDR3 DNA reads TGCAGCTCTGGCGAGAATGAGCAGTTCTTC.

The rearrangement links TRBV11-3 to TRBJ2-1; D is possibly TRBD2 (5 bases). CDR3 size: 11 residues. V was cut by 5 bases and J by 10 bases, with 9 bases left in between. CDR1 and CDR2 (germline): SGHNT, YENEEA. CDR3 sequence: CASSRKREQFF. DNA for the CDR3: TGTGCCAGCAGCCGAAAGCGGGAGCAGTTCTTC.

A single count supports this clonotype. This chain joins TRBV7-9 and TRBJ2-1; D remains unclear. Germline values: CDR1 SEHNR, CDR2 FQNEAQ (reference sequence). Trimming stripped 1 base from V and 9 bases from J, with 7 bases between. The CDR3 sequence is 12 residues long. CDR3 sequence: CASSLGWREQFF. CDR3 sequence (DNA): TGTGCCAGCAGCTTAGGGTGGCGTGAGCAGTTCTTC.

The chain recombines TRBV13 with TRBJ2-4, with TRBD2 matching over 8 bases. Germline CDR1 and CDR2: PRHDT and FYEKMQ (reference sequence). After removal of 0 bases from V and 2 bases from J, the junction contained 18 bases not matched to a gene. The length of the CDR3 is 21 residues. The CDR3, as DNA: TGTGCCAGCAGCTTAGGCCAAAGCGGGGGCGCCTATTTCCTGCCCAAAAACATTCAGTACTTC. It translates to CASSLGQSGGAYFLPKNIQYF. The whole variable domain, remainder taken from reference TRBV13 and TRBJ2-4, is AAGVIQSPRHLIKEKRETATLKCYPIPRHDTVYWYQQGPGQDPQFLISFYEKMQSDKGSIPDRFSAQQFSDYHSELNMSSLELGDSALYFCASSLGQSGGAYFLPKNIQYFGAGTRLSVL.

This chain connects TRBV19 to TRBJ2-7; D possibly uses TRBD1 or TRBD2 (5 bases each). Germline CDR1 LNHDA, CDR2 SQIVND (reference sequence). The CDR3 is made up of 14 amino acids. V lost 5 bases to trimming and J lost 6 bases, with 17 bases between them. The CDR3: CASSFSRGAPEQYF. The DNA of the CDR3 is TGTGCCAGTAGTTTCTCACGGGGCGCTCCCGAGCAGTACTTC.

The chain carries TRBV6-6 and TRBJ2-5; maybe TRBD1 (6 bases). Germline assignment: CDR1 MNHNY and CDR2 SVGAGI (reference sequence). V shed 0 bases and J shed 3 bases, with 8 bases lying between them. The CDR3 covers 14 residues. The CDR3: CASSYSRQEETQYF. The CDR3 nucleotides read TGTGCCAGCAGTTACTCGAGACAGGAAGAGACCCAGTACTTC.

The chain employs TRBV28 and TRBJ1-1, with D possibly TRBD1 on 6 matching bases. Germline-derived CDR1 and CDR2 are MDHEN and SYDVKM. V lost 3 bases, J lost 2 bases, and 19 bases lay in between. The length of the CDR3 is 17 residues. CDR3 sequence (DNA): TGTGCCAGCAGTTTTGCGGGGGGGGCGCCGATTAACACTGAAGCTTTCTTT. It yields the protein CASSFAGGAPINTEAFF. The whole variable domain, filled in from reference TRBV28 and TRBJ1-1, reads DVKVTQSSRYLVKRTGEKVFLECVQDMDHENMFWYRQDPGLGLRLIYFSYDVKMKEKGDIPEGYSVSREKKERFSLILESASTNQTSMYLCASSFAGGAPINTEAFFGQGTRLTVV.

The sample holds a few counts of this clonotype. V gene TRBV7-9 combines with J gene TRBJ2-3; 8 bases line up with TRBD1. CDR3 length: 13 amino acids. The germline V gene has CDR1 SEHNR and CDR2 FQNEAQ (reference sequence). J gave up 6 bases and V 5 bases, and 4 bases lay outside the gene matches. The CDR3 loop reads CASSPNRGDTQYF. The CDR3 coding sequence is TGTGCCAGCAGCCCGAACAGGGGGGATACGCAGTATTTT. The whole variable domain, remainder taken from reference TRBV7-9 and TRBJ2-3, is DTGVSQNPRHKITKRGQNVTFRCDPISEHNRLYWYRQTLGQGPEFLTYFQNEAQLEKSRLLSDRFSAERPKGSFSTLEIQRTEQGDSAMYLCASSPNRGDTQYFGPGTRLTVL.

The chain links TRBV20-1 to TRBJ2-5; TRBD1 matches 7 bases. Looked up from germline, CDR1 is DFQATT and CDR2 is SNEGSKA (reference sequence). V dropped 6 bases and J dropped 0; count of bases not matched to a gene: 7. CDR3 size: 14 residues. The DNA of the CDR3 is TGCAGTGCCGGGGACAGCCGTTACCAAGAGACCCAGTACTTC. Translation gives CSAGDSRYQETQYF.

The V gene is TRBV6-6, the J gene TRBJ1-6, with D maybe TRBD1 (5 bases). Germline V gene sequence: CDR1 MNHNY, CDR2 SVGAGI (reference sequence). Trimming removed 7 bases from V and 4 bases from J, with 11 bases in between. CDR3 length: 14 residues. The CDR3 loop is CASTQGSYNSPLHF. The DNA of the CDR3 is TGTGCCAGCACTCAGGGTTCTTATAATTCACCCCTCCACTTT.

This chain connects TRBV7-3 to TRBJ2-4; D not certain. There are 17 residues in the CDR3. V was pared by 2 bases and J by 0 bases, with 14 bases between. Germline CDR1 is SGHTA and CDR2 is FQGTGA. The CDR3 nucleotides read TGTGCCAGCAGCTTAGGCGGATCGGCTCTAGCCAAAAACATTCAGTACTTC. Translation: CASSLGGSALAKNIQYF.

J is TRBJ2-7 and V is TRBV27, with D uncertain. The germline V and J ends were trimmed by 8 bases and 1 base, with 9 bases remaining between them. This CDR3 has 12 residues. Germline lookup yields CDR1 MNHEY and CDR2 SMNVEV (reference sequence). In nucleotides, the CDR3 is TGTGCCAGCGGTCCCAGTTCCTACGAGCAGTACTTC. It is translated as CASGPSSYEQYF.